These 10 T cell receptor beta chains were all obtained from the same sample, sequenced in a study of human T cells and chemical hapten exposure. TCRdb reprocessed the RACE reads via MiXCR and lists one record per CDR3 protein. The table records about 92,000 distinct CDR3 sequences, about a tenth of them present only once. Specified time point: patch test 3, about 24 weeks after DPC sensitization. Noted treatment: therapeutic diphenylcyclopropenone sensitization with weekly scalp DPC. This material consisted of whole blood, taken in connection with sensitization to the hapten diphenylcyclopropenone (DPC). These receptors all stem from a young woman with alopecia areata. Some clones in this sample may be carry-over from other donors' samples.

This clonotype has a count of ten or more. The rearrangement uses TRBV3-1 and TRBJ2-5; D is ambiguous. The CDR3 sequence is 15 residues long. V gave up 1 base and J gave up 2 bases, with 11 bases separating them. Germline V CDR1 and CDR2: LGHDT, YNNKEL (reference sequence). The CDR3 coding sequence is TGTGCCAGCAGCCAAGGTCCGGACCGGCAAGAGACCCAGTACTTC. This translates into CASSQGPDRQETQYF.

In its sample, this clonotype was seen many times. The rearrangement joins TRBV12-5 to TRBJ2-2, with 10 nucleotides matching TRBD1. Germline V gene lookup returns CDR1 LGHNT and CDR2 FRNRAP. The CDR3 is 16 amino acids. V lost 7 bases, J lost 0 bases, and 5 bases stayed unmatched. CDR3 sequence: CASAPGQGSNTGELFF. Written as DNA, the CDR3 is TGTGCTAGTGCTCCGGGACAGGGGTCGAACACCGGGGAGCTGTTTTTT.

V gene TRBV2 combines with J gene TRBJ2-5; 9 bases agree with TRBD1. Germline loops: CDR1 SNHLY, CDR2 FYNNEI. This CDR3 has 13 residues. V lost 6 bases, J lost 4 bases, and 3 bases stayed unmatched. This CDR3 is CASSVDRGETQYF. Written as DNA, the CDR3 is TGTGCCAGCAGCGTGGACAGGGGAGAGACCCAGTACTTC.

This clonotype was recorded at least ten times. The chain carries TRBV24-1 and TRBJ2-2; TRBD1 or TRBD2 may be the D gene (5 bases each). Trimming removed 4 bases at V and 3 bases at J, with 11 bases between. This CDR3 comprises 15 residues. The germline V gene encodes CDR1 KGHDR and CDR2 SFDVKD. Here the CDR3 DNA reads TGTGCCACCAGTGACGGGACGGGCTACACCGGGGAGCTGTTTTTT. Protein: CATSDGTGYTGELFF.

CDR3 in DNA: TGTGCCGGCTCCAGGGCTGGGGCCAACGTCCTGACTTTC. It encodes CAGSRAGANVLTF. The chain joins TRBV7-2 to TRBJ2-6; D is possibly TRBD1 (5 bases). The CDR3 is made up of 13 amino acids. CDR1 is SGHTA, CDR2 FQGNSA, per germline. V gave up 11 bases and J gave up 2 bases, with 10 bases separating them.

This clonotype was seen a handful of times. The chain uses TRBV4-2 and TRBJ2-7; the match to TRBD1 covers 7 bases. After removal of 4 bases from V and 2 bases from J, the junction contained 8 bases not matched to a gene. Per the germline V gene, CDR1 is LGHNA and CDR2 is YNFKEQ. This CDR3 has 15 amino acids. Written as DNA, the CDR3 is TGTGCCAGCAGCCGCCAGACACAGGGGACCTACGAGCAGTACTTC. Its protein is CASSRQTQGTYEQYF.

This clonotype was seen many times. The chain employs TRBV2 and TRBJ2-3; 7 nucleotides line up with TRBD1. The CDR3 sequence is 14 residues long. With 1 base clipped from V and 6 bases from J, the junction kept 4 bases outside the gene matches. Germline loops: CDR1 SNHLY, CDR2 FYNNEI. DNA of the CDR3: TGTGCCAGCAGTGAAGGACAGGGTCGGGATACGCAGTATTTT. Protein product: CASSEGQGRDTQYF.

This clonotype was detected many times. CDR3: CASSLGGPGANVLTF. CDR3 DNA sequence: TGTGCCAGCAGCTTGGGGGGGCCTGGGGCCAACGTCCTGACTTTC. This rearrangement joins TRBV5-4 to TRBJ2-6; maybe TRBD1 (6 bases). The CDR3 is made up of 15 amino acids. With 0 bases removed from V and 2 bases from J, the gap between germline ends came to 6 bases. Germline CDR1 is SGHNT and CDR2 is YYREEE (reference sequence).

This clonotype has more than one count but fewer than ten. The gene calls are TRBV7-2 and TRBJ1-2, with 8 nucleotides matching TRBD1. Per the germline V gene, CDR1 is SGHTA and CDR2 is FQGNSA. The CDR3 contains 16 residues. V was pared by 0 bases and J by 5 bases, with 8 bases of the junction left unmatched. For the CDR3, the DNA is TGTGCCAGCAGCTTAGCGACAGGGGTTCCCACTTATGGCTACACCTTC. Protein sequence: CASSLATGVPTYGYTF.

This clonotype was detected many times. The chain combines TRBV6-1 with TRBJ2-7, with D maybe TRBD1 (6 bases). The germline V gene has CDR1 MNHNS and CDR2 SASEGT. Trimming removed 4 bases from V and 4 bases from J, with 11 bases in between. The CDR3 is 13 residues long. CDR3 residues: CASSASGAYEQYV. CDR3 nucleotide sequence: TGTGCCAGCAGTGCGTCAGGGGCTTACGAGCAGTACGTC.